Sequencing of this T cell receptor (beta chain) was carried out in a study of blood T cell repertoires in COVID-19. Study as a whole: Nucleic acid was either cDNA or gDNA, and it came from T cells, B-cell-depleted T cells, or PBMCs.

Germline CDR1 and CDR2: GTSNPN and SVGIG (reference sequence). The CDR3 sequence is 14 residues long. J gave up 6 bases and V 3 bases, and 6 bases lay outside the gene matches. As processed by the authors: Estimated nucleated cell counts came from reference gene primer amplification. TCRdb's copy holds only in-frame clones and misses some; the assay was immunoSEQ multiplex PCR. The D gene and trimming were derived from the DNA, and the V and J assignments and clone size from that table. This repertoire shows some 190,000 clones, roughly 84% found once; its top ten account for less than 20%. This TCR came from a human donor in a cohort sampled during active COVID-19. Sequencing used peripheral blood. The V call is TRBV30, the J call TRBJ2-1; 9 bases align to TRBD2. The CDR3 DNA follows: TGTGCCTGGAGGGGGACTAGCCAAGGCAATGAGCAGTTCTTC. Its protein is CAWRGTSQGNEQFF.